These 3 T cell receptor beta chains share one sample of origin, sequenced in a study of cytomegalovirus exposure and HLA in healthy donors. The PCR had 60 Vbeta and 13 Jbeta primers. The protocol was immunoSEQ multiplex PCR, while the TCRdb copy is restricted to in-frame clones and leaves out a portion. The table includes more than 150,000 clones, more than 80% detected once. The source material was PBMCs. The receptors shown here come from a woman in her forties or fifties in good health and CMV-seropositive.

This clone was observed once. V gene TRBV10-3 combines with J gene TRBJ2-2; 10 nucleotides line up with TRBD1. V gave up 9 bases and J gave up 7 bases; unmatched junction bases: 2. Germline CDR1 reads ENHRY; CDR2 reads SYGVKD. The CDR3 covers 12 residues. The CDR3 loop reads CAMGQGIGELFF. DNA for the CDR3: TGTGCCATGGGACAGGGGATCGGGGAGCTGTTTTTT.

This chain connects TRBV2 to TRBJ2-1; tentatively, D is TRBD2 (6 bases). Germline V CDR1 and CDR2: SNHLY, FYNNEI. V lost 8 bases to trimming and J lost 2 bases, with 16 bases between them. The CDR3 has 15 residues. CDR3 region: CASGGRRLPYNEQFF. In DNA, the CDR3 is TGTGCCAGCGGGGGGAGAAGGTTGCCCTACAATGAGCAGTTCTTC.

The chain carries TRBV9 and TRBJ1-6; D is possibly TRBD1 (5 bases). Germline V gene data show CDR1 as SGDLS and CDR2 as YYNGEE. The CDR3 sequence is 15 residues long. V was clipped by 4 bases and J by 8 bases, with 16 bases between them. The CDR3 nucleotides read TGTGCCAGCAGCCCCGCGGGGAGGGGTGATTCACCCCTCCACTTT. It specifies CASSPAGRGDSPLHF.